These 21 T cell receptor beta chains share one sample of origin, sequenced in a study of HIV-infected patients and healthy controls. One entry per CDR3 protein results from TCRdb running MiXCR on the 5' RACE reads. The sample includes some 20,000 distinct CDR3 sequences, roughly a fifth of them seen just once. Sequencing used CD8+ T cells from blood. All receptors come from a human donor in good health.

This sequence joins TRBV27 and TRBJ2-1; no clear D. V was trimmed by 0 bases and J by 0 bases, leaving 6 bases between them. The CDR3 covers 15 residues. Germline CDR1 reads MNHEY; CDR2 reads SMNVEV (reference sequence). CDR3: CASSLSSYSYNEQFF. DNA for the CDR3: TGTGCCAGCAGTTTATCGAGCTACTCCTACAATGAGCAGTTCTTC.

With respect to this clonotype: One junction end disagrees with the germline gene, perhaps due to a read error. The rearrangement uses TRBV19 and TRBJ1-1; 7 bases fit TRBD1. Germline V gives CDR1 LNHDA, CDR2 SQIVND (reference sequence). This CDR3 is 12 amino acids long. CDR3 sequence reads: CATRLAGTACLF. DNA of the CDR3: TGTGCCACCCGACTTGCCGGGACAGCCTGCCTCTTT. Using reference TRBV19 and TRBJ1-1 for the parts outside the CDR3, the full variable domain is DGGITQSPKYLFRKEGQNVTLSCEQNLNHDAMYWYRQDPGQGLRLIYYSQIVNDFQKGDIAEGYSVSREKKESFPLTVTSAQKNPTAFYLCATRLAGTACLFGQGTRLTVV.

This clonotype turned up a few times. The V gene is TRBV12-3 or TRBV12-4, the J gene TRBJ1-2; perhaps TRBD1 as D (5 bases). The CDR3 extends over 15 amino acids. Deletions cut 0 bases from V and 3 bases from J, with 11 bases between. CDR3 loop: CASSLASGAHYGYTF. The CDR3 DNA reads TGTGCCAGCAGTTTAGCATCTGGGGCTCACTATGGCTACACCTTC.

The chain joins TRBV30 to TRBJ2-2; the match to TRBD2 covers 8 bases. V dropped 2 bases and J dropped 7; count of bases not matched to a gene: 12. Germline values: CDR1 GTSNPN, CDR2 SVGIG (reference sequence). CDR3 length equals 16 residues. CDR3: CAWSNSGSIGVGELFF. CDR3 nucleotides: TGTGCCTGGAGTAACAGCGGGAGTATCGGTGTCGGGGAGCTGTTTTTT.

V and J are TRBV12-5 and TRBJ2-1; TRBD1 matches at 8 bases. Unmatched junction bases numbered 3, after V lost 0 bases and J lost 8 bases. Germline V gene sequence: CDR1 LGHNT, CDR2 FRNRAP. The CDR3 is 14 residues long. The CDR3, as DNA: TGTGCTAGTGGTTTGGTACAGGGGGTAGATGAGCAGTTCTTC. It codes for CASGLVQGVDEQFF. The whole variable domain, filled in from reference TRBV12-5 and TRBJ2-1, reads DARVTQTPRHKVTEMGQEVTMRCQPILGHNTVFWYRQTMMQGLELLAYFRNRAPLDDSGMPKDRFSAEMPDATLATLKIQPSEPRDSAVYFCASGLVQGVDEQFFGPGTRLTVL.

At least ten counts were recorded for this clonotype. This sequence joins TRBV5-6 and TRBJ2-5; D unclear. The CDR3 is 15 residues long. Germline CDR1 reads SGHDT; CDR2 reads YYEEEE. The germline V and J ends were trimmed by 0 bases and 5 bases, with 14 bases remaining between them. The CDR3 loop reads CASSLAGVTLETQYF. The CDR3 region has the DNA TGTGCCAGCAGCTTGGCCGGCGTAACTCTGGAGACCCAGTACTTC.

This clonotype showed up many times. The rearrangement uses TRBV11-3 and TRBJ2-1; D call uncertain. Germline loops: CDR1 SGHNT, CDR2 YENEEA. V was pared by 4 bases and J by 6 bases, with 7 bases between. The CDR3 is made up of 12 amino acids. CDR3 nucleotide sequence: TGTGCCAGCAGCTCGTTTCTCAATGAGCAGTTCTTC. Protein product: CASSSFLNEQFF.

The rearrangement joins TRBV7-9 to TRBJ2-3; 7 nucleotides line up with TRBD2. The CDR3 loop spans 16 amino acids. V was pared by 5 bases and J by 2 bases, with 10 bases of the junction left unmatched. Germline lookup yields CDR1 SEHNR and CDR2 FQNEAQ (reference sequence). The CDR3 nucleotides are TGTGCCAGCAGCATTATACCGGGACTACCCACAGATACGCAGTATTTT. Its translation: CASSIIPGLPTDTQYF.

This clonotype has ten or more counts. The chain is built from TRBV20-1 and TRBJ1-5; D is uncertain. V lost 4 bases and J lost 3, with 13 bases in between. Germline-derived CDR1 and CDR2 are DFQATT and SNEGSKA (reference sequence). The CDR3 totals 14 residues. The CDR3 DNA is TGCAGTGCTATAACATACGAGTACAATCAGCCCCAGCATTTT. It translates to CSAITYEYNQPQHF.

This clonotype has a handful of counts. This chain joins TRBV20-1 and TRBJ2-3, with 12 bases matching TRBD2. J lost 2 bases, V lost 0 bases, and 12 bases had no gene match. The CDR3 runs 19 residues. Germline V gives CDR1 DFQATT, CDR2 SNEGSKA (reference sequence). As DNA, the CDR3 is TGCAGTGCTAGAGACTATAGACTAGCGGGAGAGAGGTTCACAGATACGCAGTATTTT. Translated: CSARDYRLAGERFTDTQYF.

There are many counts of this clonotype. The rearrangement joins TRBV4-2 to TRBJ2-6, with D hard to call. The CDR3 is 15 amino acids. V lost 1 base and J 0 bases, leaving 4 bases between the germline ends. Germline V gene data show CDR1 as LGHNA and CDR2 as YNFKEQ. The DNA for the CDR3 is TGTGCCAGCAGCCAAGGGGGCTCTGGGGCCAACGTCCTGACTTTC. This codes for CASSQGGSGANVLTF.

This clonotype was picked up many times. The rearrangement joins TRBV11-3 to TRBJ2-7; unclear D gene. The ends were cut back, 1 base at V and 3 bases at J, with 13 bases in the middle. The CDR3 length is 15 residues. Germline values: CDR1 SGHNT, CDR2 YENEEA. This CDR3 reads CASSLGGASNYEQYF. The CDR3 DNA sequence: TGTGCCAGCAGCTTAGGAGGCGCGTCCAACTACGAGCAGTACTTC.

This clonotype has only a few counts. The rearrangement uses TRBV7-9 and TRBJ2-7; 8 bases agree with TRBD2. Germline CDR1 reads SEHNR; CDR2 reads FQNEAQ (reference sequence). Trimming removed 1 base from V and 6 bases from J; junction bases left unmatched: 14. The CDR3 extends over 17 amino acids. The CDR3 spells CASSLVPGLAVLSEQYF. The CDR3 DNA is TGTGCCAGCAGCTTAGTGCCCGGACTAGCAGTCCTTTCCGAGCAGTACTTC.

This clonotype was observed a handful of times. V gene TRBV12-3 or TRBV12-4 combines with J gene TRBJ1-4, with 7 bases aligning to TRBD1. CDR3 length: 14 amino acids. The trim removed 5 bases at V and 4 bases at J, leaving 4 bases unmatched. In DNA, the CDR3 is TGTGCCAGCAGTACAGGGGCCCTTAATGAAAAACTGTTTTTT. It translates to CASSTGALNEKLFF.

The rearrangement joins TRBV5-1 to TRBJ1-1; no reliable D call. Per germline, CDR1 SGHRS and CDR2 YFSETQ. The CDR3 sequence is 14 residues long. V was cut by 0 bases and J by 0 bases, with 6 bases left in between. The CDR3 bases are TGCGCCAGCAGCTTGGTAGGATTGAACACTGAAGCTTTCTTT. The encoded protein is CASSLVGLNTEAFF.

This rearrangement joins TRBV6-5 to TRBJ2-2, with D uncertain. Germline lookup yields CDR1 MNHEY and CDR2 SVGAGI. The CDR3 is 15 amino acids. The V gene lost 0 bases and the J gene lost 3 bases, with 8 bases spanning the gap. The CDR3 DNA sequence: TGTGCCAGCAGTTACTCCCGGCCTGACACCGGGGAGCTGTTTTTT. As protein: CASSYSRPDTGELFF.

This clonotype occurred a few times. The chain is built from TRBV19 and TRBJ1-1; D unclear. From germline, CDR1 is LNHDA and CDR2 SQIVND (reference sequence). V dropped 3 bases and J dropped 4 bases, with 12 bases sitting between them. CDR3 length: 14 amino acids. The CDR3 DNA reads TGTGCCAGTAGTATTGACACTTGGGGCACTGAAGCTTTCTTT. Its translation: CASSIDTWGTEAFF.

By share, this clonotype ranks as hyperexpanded (1% or more). This chain connects TRBV4-3 to TRBJ1-1; TRBD1 is a possible D gene (6 bases). CDR3 size: 18 residues. Trimming took 0 bases from V and 3 from J, leaving 20 bases between them. Looked up from germline, CDR1 is LGHNA and CDR2 is YSLEER. The CDR3 sequence: CASSQDSYRVRQDTEAFF. The CDR3, as DNA: TGCGCCAGCAGCCAAGATTCATATAGGGTAAGACAGGACACTGAAGCTTTCTTT.

This clonotype was counted at least ten times. V usage is TRBV30 and J usage is TRBJ1-5; D gene ambiguous. V was trimmed by 7 bases and J by 3 bases, leaving 13 bases between them. This CDR3 is 13 amino acids long. From germline, CDR1 is GTSNPN and CDR2 SVGIG (reference sequence). The DNA of the CDR3 is TGTGCCTCCCTTTCAGGTATCAATCAGCCCCAGCATTTT. It is translated as CASLSGINQPQHF.

In this sample, this clonotype turned up many times. The rearrangement joins TRBV6-1 to TRBJ2-1, with TRBD2 matching 7 bases. The trim removed 2 bases at V and 4 bases at J, leaving 11 bases unmatched. The CDR3 loop spans 17 amino acids. CDR1 and CDR2 (germline): MNHNS, SASEGT. CDR3 sequence: CASSELGSSGQYNEQFF. DNA of the CDR3: TGTGCCAGCAGTGAACTGGGGTCTAGCGGACAATACAATGAGCAGTTCTTC.

This clonotype appeared many times. The genes are TRBV7-9 and TRBJ2-5, with TRBD1 matching over 9 bases. The germline gives CDR1 SEHNR, CDR2 FQNEAQ (reference sequence). J lost 0 bases, V lost 1 base, and 0 bases had no gene match. This CDR3 has 15 amino acids. The CDR3 protein is CASSLGTGDQETQYF. The CDR3 region has the DNA TGTGCCAGCAGCTTAGGGACAGGGGACCAAGAGACCCAGTACTTC.